A single sample is the source of the 10 T cell receptor beta chains below, sequenced in a study of blood T cell repertoires in COVID-19. TCRdb keeps only in-frame clones here, not all; method: immunoSEQ multiplex PCR. Of more than 140,000 clones listed, more than 70% are singletons. Sequenced input: peripheral blood. The receptor source for this set is a woman aged 55-69 years with acute or convalescent COVID-19.

This clone was observed a single time. This rearrangement joins TRBV6-6 to TRBJ2-3, with 8 bases fitting TRBD2. This CDR3 is built from 16 residues. Germline CDR1 and CDR2: MNHNY and SVGAGI (reference sequence). J was trimmed by 4 bases and V by 7 bases; bases with no gene match: 13. As DNA, the CDR3 is TGTGCCAGCACCCTGGATCCGACTAGCGTATCAGATACGCAGTATTTT. Translating it yields CASTLDPTSVSDTQYF.

The chain is built from TRBV4-1 and TRBJ1-2, with D hard to call. CDR3 size: 15 residues. Trimming shortened V by 1 base and J by 4 bases, and 13 bases separated the two germline ends. Germline V lookup: CDR1 MGHRA, CDR2 YSYEKL. CDR3 sequence (DNA): TGCGCCAGCAGCCAAGCCCAATGGCAGTCCTATGGCTACACCTTC. Residues: CASSQAQWQSYGYTF.

This clone was seen once. The rearrangement uses TRBV5-1 and TRBJ2-7; 9 bases are shared with TRBD2. Germline V gene lookup returns CDR1 SGHRS and CDR2 YFSETQ. CDR3 length: 15 residues. The V and J ends lost 4 bases and 7 bases, in that order; junction bases with no gene match: 12. The CDR3 region is CASSTGLAAGGEQYF. In DNA form, the CDR3 reads TGCGCCAGCAGCACGGGCCTCGCGGCGGGGGGGGAGCAGTACTTC. Drawing the rest from reference TRBV5-1 and TRBJ2-7, the complete variable domain is KAGVTQTPRYLIKTRGQQVTLSCSPISGHRSVSWYQQTPGQGLQFLFEYFSETQRNKGNFPGRFSGRQFSNSRSEMNVSTLELGDSALYLCASSTGLAAGGEQYFGPGTRLTVT.

This clone was recorded once. V gene TRBV7-9 combines with J gene TRBJ1-5; 9 bases are a match to TRBD1. CDR1 is SEHNR, CDR2 FQNEAQ, per germline (reference sequence). The CDR3 sequence is 15 residues long. V gave up 5 bases and J gave up 6 bases; unmatched junction bases: 8. CDR3 coding DNA: TGTGCCAGCAGCACTGGGACAGGGAGAGGTCAGCCCCAGCATTTT. Protein: CASSTGTGRGQPQHF. Filled out from reference TRBV7-9 and TRBJ1-5, the complete variable domain reads DTGVSQNPRHKITKRGQNVTFRCDPISEHNRLYWYRQTLGQGPEFLTYFQNEAQLEKSRLLSDRFSAERPKGSFSTLEIQRTEQGDSAMYLCASSTGTGRGQPQHFGDGTRLSIL.

This sequence joins TRBV2 and TRBJ1-1; the match to TRBD1 covers 7 bases. Looked up from germline, CDR1 is SNHLY and CDR2 is FYNNEI. Losses at the gene ends were 6 bases for V and 5 bases for J; bases not matched to a gene: 12. The CDR3 has 15 residues. This chain's CDR3 is CASRQGSRVGTEAFF. CDR3 coding DNA: TGTGCCAGCAGACAGGGGAGTAGGGTTGGGACTGAAGCTTTCTTT.

This clone has a handful of counts. The chain has TRBV9 and TRBJ2-6, with D perhaps matching TRBD1 (6 bases). Per the germline V gene, CDR1 is SGDLS and CDR2 is YYNGEE. Trimming shortened V by 3 bases and J by 2 bases, and 12 bases separated the two germline ends. CDR3 length equals 16 residues. CDR3: CASSAVGAAGANVLTF. In DNA, the CDR3 is TGTGCCAGCAGCGCCGTGGGGGCGGCTGGGGCCAACGTCCTGACTTTC.

The V and J genes are TRBV11-3 and TRBJ2-1; a weak D match, TRBD1 (6 bases). V was shortened by 7 bases and J by 4 bases, with 17 bases between the two germline ends. The CDR3 covers 15 residues. Germline assignment: CDR1 SGHNT and CDR2 YENEEA. The CDR3 nucleotides read TGTGCCAGCATGGGTCCCCGGACAGATTACAATGAGCAGTTCTTC. Amino acid sequence: CASMGPRTDYNEQFF.

The chain has TRBV9 and TRBJ1-6; D might be TRBD1 (5 bases). Trimming pared 4 bases from V and 4 bases from J, leaving 12 bases between. The V gene's germline CDR1 is SGDLS and CDR2 YYNGEE. The CDR3 length is 15 residues. CDR3 DNA: TGTGCCAGCAGCACCACAGGCGATTATAATTCACCCCTCCACTTT. Translating gives CASSTTGDYNSPLHF.

This chain joins TRBV7-2 and TRBJ2-3; TRBD2 is a possible D gene (6 bases). Germline V lookup: CDR1 SGHTA, CDR2 FQGNSA. Trimming removed 6 bases at V and 3 bases at J, with 16 bases between. The CDR3 consists of 15 residues. CDR3 sequence (DNA): TGTGCCAGCAGTTCTGGACTATCCTTTACAGATACGCAGTATTTT. It specifies CASSSGLSFTDTQYF.

This clone has only one observation. V is TRBV30 and J is TRBJ1-6; no firm D call. This CDR3 spans 13 amino acids. V lost 0 bases and J 6 bases, leaving 6 bases between the germline ends. In germline, CDR1 is GTSNPN, CDR2 SVGIG (reference sequence). CDR3 loop: CAWSVQSNSPLHF. Here the CDR3 DNA reads TGTGCCTGGAGTGTACAGAGTAATTCACCCCTCCACTTT. The complete variable domain, with remaining parts taken from reference TRBV30 and TRBJ1-6, reads SQTIHQWPATLVQPVGSPLSLECTVEGTSNPNLYWYRQAAGRGLQLLFYSVGIGQISSEVPQNLSASRPQDRQFILSSKKLLLSDSGFYLCAWSVQSNSPLHFGNGTRLTVT.